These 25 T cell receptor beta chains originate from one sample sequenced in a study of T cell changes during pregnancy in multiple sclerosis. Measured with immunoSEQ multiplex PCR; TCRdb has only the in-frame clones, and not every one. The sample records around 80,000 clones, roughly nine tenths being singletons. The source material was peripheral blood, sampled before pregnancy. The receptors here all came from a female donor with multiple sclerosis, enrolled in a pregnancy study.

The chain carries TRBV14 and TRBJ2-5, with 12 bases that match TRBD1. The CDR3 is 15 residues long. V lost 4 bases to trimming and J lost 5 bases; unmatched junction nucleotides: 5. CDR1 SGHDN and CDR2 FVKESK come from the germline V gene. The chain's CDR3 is CASSPGTGGEETQYF. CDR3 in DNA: TGTGCCAGCAGCCCCGGGACAGGGGGCGAGGAGACCCAGTACTTC. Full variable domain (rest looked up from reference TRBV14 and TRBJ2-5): EAGVTQFPSHSVIEKGQTVTLRCDPISGHDNLYWYRRVMGKEIKFLLHFVKESKQDESGMPNNRFLAERTGGTYSTLKVQPAELEDSGVYFCASSPGTGGEETQYFGPGTRLLVL.

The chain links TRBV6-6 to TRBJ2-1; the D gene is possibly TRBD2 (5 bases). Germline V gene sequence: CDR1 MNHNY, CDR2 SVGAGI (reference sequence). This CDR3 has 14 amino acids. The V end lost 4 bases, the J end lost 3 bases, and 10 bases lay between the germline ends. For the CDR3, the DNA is TGTGCCAGCAGTTTTTTGGGGAGCTACAATGAGCAGTTCTTC. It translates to CASSFLGSYNEQFF.

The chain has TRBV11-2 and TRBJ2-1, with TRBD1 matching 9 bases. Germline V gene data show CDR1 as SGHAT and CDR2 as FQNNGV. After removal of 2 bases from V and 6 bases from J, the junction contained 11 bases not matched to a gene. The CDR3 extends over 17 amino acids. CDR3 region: CASSLTGRGTGSNEQFF. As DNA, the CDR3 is TGTGCCAGCAGCTTAACGGGGCGGGGGACAGGGAGCAATGAGCAGTTCTTC.

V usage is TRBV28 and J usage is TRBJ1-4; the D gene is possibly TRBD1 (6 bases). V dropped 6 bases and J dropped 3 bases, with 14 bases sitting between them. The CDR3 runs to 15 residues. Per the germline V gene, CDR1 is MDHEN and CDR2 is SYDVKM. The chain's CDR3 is CASRGGGPPNEKLFF. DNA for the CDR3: TGTGCCAGCAGGGGAGGGGGACCGCCTAATGAAAAACTGTTTTTT.

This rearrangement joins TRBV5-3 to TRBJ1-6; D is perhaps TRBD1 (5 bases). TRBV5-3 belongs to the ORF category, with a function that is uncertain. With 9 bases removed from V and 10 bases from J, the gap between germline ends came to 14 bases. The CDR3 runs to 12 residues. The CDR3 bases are TGTGCCAAAGGGGCGACAGAATCACCCCTCCACTTT. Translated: CAKGATESPLHF.

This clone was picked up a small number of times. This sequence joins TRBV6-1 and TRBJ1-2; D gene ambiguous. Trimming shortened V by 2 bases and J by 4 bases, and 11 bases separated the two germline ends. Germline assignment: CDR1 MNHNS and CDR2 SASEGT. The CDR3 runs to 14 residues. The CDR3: CASSESRGSYGYTF. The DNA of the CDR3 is TGTGCCAGCAGTGAATCTCGCGGATCCTATGGCTACACCTTC.

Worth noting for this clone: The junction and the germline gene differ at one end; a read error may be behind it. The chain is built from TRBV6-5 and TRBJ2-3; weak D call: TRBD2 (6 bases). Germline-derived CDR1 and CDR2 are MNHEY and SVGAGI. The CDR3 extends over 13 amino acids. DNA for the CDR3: TGTGCCAGCAGGGAAACTAGCATAGATACGCAGTATTTT. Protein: CASRETSIDTQYF.

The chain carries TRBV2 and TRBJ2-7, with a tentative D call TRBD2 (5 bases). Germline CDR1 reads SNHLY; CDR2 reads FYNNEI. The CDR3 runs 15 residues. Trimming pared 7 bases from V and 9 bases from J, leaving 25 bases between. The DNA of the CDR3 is TGTGCCAGCAACTCGGGTGGTCCCCTCATCCGGGGGCAGTACTTC. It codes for CASNSGGPLIRGQYF.

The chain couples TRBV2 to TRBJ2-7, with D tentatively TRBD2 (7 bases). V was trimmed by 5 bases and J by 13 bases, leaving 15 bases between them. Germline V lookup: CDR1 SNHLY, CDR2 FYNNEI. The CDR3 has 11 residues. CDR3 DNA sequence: TGTGCCAGCAGTAATATACGGGGGGCCTACTTC. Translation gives CASSNIRGAYF.

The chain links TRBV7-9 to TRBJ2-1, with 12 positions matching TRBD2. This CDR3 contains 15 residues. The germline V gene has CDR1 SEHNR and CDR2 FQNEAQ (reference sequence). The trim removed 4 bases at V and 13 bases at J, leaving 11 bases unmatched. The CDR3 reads CASSSPTSGGHLQFF. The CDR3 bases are TGTGCCAGCAGCTCGCCGACTAGCGGGGGACATCTACAGTTCTTC.

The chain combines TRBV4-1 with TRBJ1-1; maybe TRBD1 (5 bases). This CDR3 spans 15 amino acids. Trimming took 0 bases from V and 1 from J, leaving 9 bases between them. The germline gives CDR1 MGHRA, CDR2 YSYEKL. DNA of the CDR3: TGCGCCAGCAGCCAAGACTTCGGACAGAACACTGAAGCTTTCTTT. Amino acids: CASSQDFGQNTEAFF.

The CDR3 nucleotides are TGTGCCAGCAGTGAACGGGACTATGGCTACACCTTC. Amino acid sequence: CASSERDYGYTF. The chain is built from TRBV2 and TRBJ1-2; D remains ambiguous. The V end lost 2 bases, the J end lost 3 bases, and 4 bases lay between the germline ends. Germline V lookup: CDR1 SNHLY, CDR2 FYNNEI. CDR3 size: 12 residues.

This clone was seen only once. This CDR3 reads CASSVGGDSSEQYF. The CDR3 nucleotides are TGTGCCAGCAGCGTAGGGGGGGATTCCAGCGAGCAGTACTTC. This sequence joins TRBV9 and TRBJ2-7; D perhaps matches TRBD2 (6 bases). Looked up from germline, CDR1 is SGDLS and CDR2 is YYNGEE. V lost 0 bases, J lost 6 bases, and 13 bases lay in between. The length of the CDR3 is 14 residues.

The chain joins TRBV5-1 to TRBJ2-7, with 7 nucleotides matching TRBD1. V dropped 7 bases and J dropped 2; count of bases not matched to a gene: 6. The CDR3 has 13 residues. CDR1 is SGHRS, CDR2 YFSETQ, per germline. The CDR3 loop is CASGDRETYEQYF. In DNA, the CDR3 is TGCGCCAGCGGAGACAGGGAGACCTACGAGCAGTACTTC.

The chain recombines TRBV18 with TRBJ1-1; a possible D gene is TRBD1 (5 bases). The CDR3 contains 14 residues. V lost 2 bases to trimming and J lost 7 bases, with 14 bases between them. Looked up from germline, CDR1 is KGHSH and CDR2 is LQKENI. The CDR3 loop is CASSPNQGKGEAFF. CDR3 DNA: TGTGCCAGCTCACCAAATCAGGGTAAGGGTGAAGCTTTCTTT.

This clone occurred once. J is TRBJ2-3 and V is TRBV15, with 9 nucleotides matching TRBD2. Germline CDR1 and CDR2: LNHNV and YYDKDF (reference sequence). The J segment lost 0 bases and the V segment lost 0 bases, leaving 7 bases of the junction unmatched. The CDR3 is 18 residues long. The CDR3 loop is CATSRERTSDTSTDTQYF. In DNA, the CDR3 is TGTGCCACCAGCAGAGAGCGGACTAGCGATACTAGCACAGATACGCAGTATTTT. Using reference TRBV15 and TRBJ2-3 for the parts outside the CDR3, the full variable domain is DAMVIQNPRYQVTQFGKPVTLSCSQTLNHNVMYWYQQKSSQAPKLLFHYYDKDFNNEADTPDNFQSRRPNTSFCFLDIRSPGLGDTAMYLCATSRERTSDTSTDTQYFGPGTRLTVL.

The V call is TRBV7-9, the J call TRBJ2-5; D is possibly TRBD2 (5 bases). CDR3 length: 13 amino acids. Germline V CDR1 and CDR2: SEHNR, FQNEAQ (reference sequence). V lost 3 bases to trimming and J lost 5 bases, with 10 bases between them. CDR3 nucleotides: TGTGCCAGCAGCTTCGGGGTAAGGGAGACCCAGTACTTC. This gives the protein CASSFGVRETQYF.

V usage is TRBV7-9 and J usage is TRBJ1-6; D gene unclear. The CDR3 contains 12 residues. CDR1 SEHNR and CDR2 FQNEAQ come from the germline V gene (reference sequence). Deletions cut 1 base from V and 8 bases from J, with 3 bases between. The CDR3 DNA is TGTGCCAGCAGCTTAGTCGATTCACCCCTCCACTTT. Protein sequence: CASSLVDSPLHF.

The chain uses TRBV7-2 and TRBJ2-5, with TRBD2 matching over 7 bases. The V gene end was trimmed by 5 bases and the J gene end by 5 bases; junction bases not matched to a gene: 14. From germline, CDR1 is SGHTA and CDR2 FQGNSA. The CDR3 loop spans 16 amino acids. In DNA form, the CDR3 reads TGTGCCAGCAGCCCTCCTGGGAACGGGGAGGGTGAGACCCAGTACTTC. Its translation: CASSPPGNGEGETQYF.

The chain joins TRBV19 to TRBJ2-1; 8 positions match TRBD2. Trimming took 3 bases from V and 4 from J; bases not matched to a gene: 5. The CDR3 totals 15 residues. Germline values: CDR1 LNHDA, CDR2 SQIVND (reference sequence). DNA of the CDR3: TGTGCCAGTAGTATGGGGGGCGGGGGGTACAATGAGCAGTTCTTC. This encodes CASSMGGGGYNEQFF.

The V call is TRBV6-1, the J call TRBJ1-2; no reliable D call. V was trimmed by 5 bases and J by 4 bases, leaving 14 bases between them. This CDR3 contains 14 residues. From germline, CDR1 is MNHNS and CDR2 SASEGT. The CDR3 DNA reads TGTGCCAGCAGTCCCCTGGCGGCGGGCTATGGCTACACCTTC. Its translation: CASSPLAAGYGYTF.

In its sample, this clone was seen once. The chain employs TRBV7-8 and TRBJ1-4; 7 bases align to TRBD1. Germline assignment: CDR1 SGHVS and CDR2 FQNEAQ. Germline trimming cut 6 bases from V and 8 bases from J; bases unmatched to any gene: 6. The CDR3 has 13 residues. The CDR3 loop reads CASRGGLYEKLFF. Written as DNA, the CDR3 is TGTGCCAGCAGAGGGGGCTTATACGAAAAACTGTTTTTT. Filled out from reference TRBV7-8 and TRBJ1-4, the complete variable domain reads GAGVSQSPRYKVAKRGQDVALRCDPISGHVSLFWYQQALGQGPEFLTYFQNEAQLDKSGLPSDRFFAERPEGSVSTLKIQRTQQEDSAVYLCASRGGLYEKLFFGSGTQLSVL.

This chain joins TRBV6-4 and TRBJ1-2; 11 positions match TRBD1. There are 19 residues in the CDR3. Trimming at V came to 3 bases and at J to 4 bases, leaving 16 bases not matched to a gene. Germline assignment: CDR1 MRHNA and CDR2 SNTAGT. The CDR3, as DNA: TGTGCCAGCAGTGAACGGGGGACCCGATGGGGACAGGGGGGCTATGGCTACACCTTC. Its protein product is CASSERGTRWGQGGYGYTF.

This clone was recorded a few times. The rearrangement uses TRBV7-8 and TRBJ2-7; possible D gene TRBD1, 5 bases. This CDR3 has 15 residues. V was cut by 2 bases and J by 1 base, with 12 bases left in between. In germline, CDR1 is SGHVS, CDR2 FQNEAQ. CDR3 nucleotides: TGTGCCAGCAGCTTAAGGGGTGAGGCTTCCTACGAGCAGTACTTC. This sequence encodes CASSLRGEASYEQYF.

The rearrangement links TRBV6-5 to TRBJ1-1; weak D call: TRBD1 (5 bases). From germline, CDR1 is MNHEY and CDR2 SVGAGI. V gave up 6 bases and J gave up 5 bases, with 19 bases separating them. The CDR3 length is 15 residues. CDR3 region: CASRKFQGGGTEAFF. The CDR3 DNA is TGTGCCAGCAGGAAATTCCAGGGAGGTGGGACTGAAGCTTTCTTT.